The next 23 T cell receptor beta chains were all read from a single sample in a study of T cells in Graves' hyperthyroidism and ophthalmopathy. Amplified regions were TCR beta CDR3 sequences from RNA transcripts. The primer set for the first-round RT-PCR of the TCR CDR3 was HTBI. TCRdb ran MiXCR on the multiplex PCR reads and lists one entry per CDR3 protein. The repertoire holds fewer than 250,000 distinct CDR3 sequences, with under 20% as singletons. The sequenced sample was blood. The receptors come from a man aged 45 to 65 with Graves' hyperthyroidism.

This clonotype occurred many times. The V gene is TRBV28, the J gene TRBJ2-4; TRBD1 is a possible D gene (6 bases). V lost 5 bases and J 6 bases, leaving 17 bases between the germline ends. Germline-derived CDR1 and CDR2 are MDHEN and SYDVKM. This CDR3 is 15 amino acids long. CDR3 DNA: TGTGCCAGCAGTATCGACAGGCCCGAGGGAAACATTCAGTACTTC. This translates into CASSIDRPEGNIQYF.

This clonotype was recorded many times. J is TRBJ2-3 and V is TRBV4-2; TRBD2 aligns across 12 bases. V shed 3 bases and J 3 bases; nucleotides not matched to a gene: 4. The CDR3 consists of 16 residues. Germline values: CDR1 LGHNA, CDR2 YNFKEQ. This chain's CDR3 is CASSQTSGSGTDTQYF. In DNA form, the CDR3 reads TGTGCCAGCAGCCAGACTAGCGGGAGTGGGACAGATACGCAGTATTTT.

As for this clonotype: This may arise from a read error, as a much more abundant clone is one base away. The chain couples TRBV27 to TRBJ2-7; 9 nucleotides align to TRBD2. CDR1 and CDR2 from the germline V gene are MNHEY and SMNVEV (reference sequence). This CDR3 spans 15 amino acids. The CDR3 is CAGSQIAGAPYEQYF. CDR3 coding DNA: TGTGCCGGCAGTCAGATAGCGGGGGCCCCCTACGAGCAGTACTTC.

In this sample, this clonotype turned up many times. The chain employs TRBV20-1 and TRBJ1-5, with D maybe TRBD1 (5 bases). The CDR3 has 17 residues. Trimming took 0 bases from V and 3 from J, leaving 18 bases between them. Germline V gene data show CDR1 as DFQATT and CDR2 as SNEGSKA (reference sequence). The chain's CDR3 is CSARDRNRLFFNQPQHF. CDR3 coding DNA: TGCAGTGCTAGAGATCGGAACAGGCTCTTCTTCAATCAGCCCCAGCATTTT.

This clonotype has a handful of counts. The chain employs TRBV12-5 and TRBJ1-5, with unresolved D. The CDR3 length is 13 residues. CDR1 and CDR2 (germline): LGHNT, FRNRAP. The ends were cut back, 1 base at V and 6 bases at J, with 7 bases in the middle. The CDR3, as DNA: TGTGCTAGTGGTTTGGAGGCCGCTCAGCCCCAGCATTTT. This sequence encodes CASGLEAAQPQHF. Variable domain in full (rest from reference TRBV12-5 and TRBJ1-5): DARVTQTPRHKVTEMGQEVTMRCQPILGHNTVFWYRQTMMQGLELLAYFRNRAPLDDSGMPKDRFSAEMPDATLATLKIQPSEPRDSAVYFCASGLEAAQPQHFGDGTRLSIL.

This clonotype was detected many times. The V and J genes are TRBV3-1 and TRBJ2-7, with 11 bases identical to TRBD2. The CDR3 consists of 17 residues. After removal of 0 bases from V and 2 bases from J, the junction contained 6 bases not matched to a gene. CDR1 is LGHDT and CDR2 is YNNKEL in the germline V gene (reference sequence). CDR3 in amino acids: CASSQDLLAGDTYEQYF. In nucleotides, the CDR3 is TGTGCCAGCAGCCAAGACCTACTAGCGGGAGACACCTACGAGCAGTACTTC.

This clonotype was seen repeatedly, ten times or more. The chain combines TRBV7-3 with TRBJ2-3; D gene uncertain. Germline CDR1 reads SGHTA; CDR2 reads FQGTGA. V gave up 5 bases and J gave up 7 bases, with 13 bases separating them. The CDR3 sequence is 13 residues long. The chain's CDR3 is CASSLAPQNTQYF. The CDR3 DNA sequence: TGTGCCAGCAGCCTGGCCCCCCAGAATACGCAGTATTTT. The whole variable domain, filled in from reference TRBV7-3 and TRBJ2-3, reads GAGVSQTPSNKVTEKGKYVELRCDPISGHTALYWYRQSLGQGPEFLIYFQGTGAADDSGLPNDRFFAVRPEGSVSTLKIQRTERGDSAVYLCASSLAPQNTQYFGPGTRLTVL.

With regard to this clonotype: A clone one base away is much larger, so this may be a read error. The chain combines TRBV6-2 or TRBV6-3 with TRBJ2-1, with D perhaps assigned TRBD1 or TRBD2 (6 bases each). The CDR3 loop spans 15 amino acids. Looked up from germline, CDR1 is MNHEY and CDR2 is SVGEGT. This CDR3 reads CVSSPGGLDYNEQFF. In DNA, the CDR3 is TGTGTCAGCAGTCCTGGGGGGCTGGATTACAATGAGCAGTTCTTC.

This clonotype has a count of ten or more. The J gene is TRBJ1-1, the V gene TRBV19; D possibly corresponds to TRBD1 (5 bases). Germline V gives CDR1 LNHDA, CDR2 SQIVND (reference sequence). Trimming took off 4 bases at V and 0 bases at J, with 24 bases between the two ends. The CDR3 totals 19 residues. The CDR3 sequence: CASSKLGRVRGYMNTEAFF. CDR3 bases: TGTGCCAGTAGTAAGCTTGGCCGGGTTAGGGGCTACATGAACACTGAAGCTTTCTTT.

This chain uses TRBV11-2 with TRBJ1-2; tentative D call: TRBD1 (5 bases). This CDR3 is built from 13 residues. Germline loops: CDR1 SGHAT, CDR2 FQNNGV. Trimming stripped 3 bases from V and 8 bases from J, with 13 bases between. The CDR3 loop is CASSFSRGVGYTF. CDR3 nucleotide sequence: TGTGCCAGCAGCTTTTCAAGAGGGGTCGGCTACACCTTC.

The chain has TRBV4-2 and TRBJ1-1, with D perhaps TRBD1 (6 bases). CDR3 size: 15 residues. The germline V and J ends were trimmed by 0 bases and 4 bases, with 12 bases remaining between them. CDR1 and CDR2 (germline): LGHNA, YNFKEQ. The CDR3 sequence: CASSQDQGRGTEAFF. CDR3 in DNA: TGTGCCAGCAGCCAAGATCAGGGGCGCGGCACTGAAGCTTTCTTT.

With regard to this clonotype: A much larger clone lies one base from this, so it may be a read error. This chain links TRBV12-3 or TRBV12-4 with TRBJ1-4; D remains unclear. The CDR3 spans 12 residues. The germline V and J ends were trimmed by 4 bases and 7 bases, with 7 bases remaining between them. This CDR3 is CASSWVGEKLFF. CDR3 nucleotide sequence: TGTGCCAGCAGTTGGGTTGGTGAAAAACTGTTTTTT.

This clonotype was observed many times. The CDR3 loop is CASSLGLAGGEQFF. CDR3 DNA: TGTGCCAGCAGCCTCGGACTAGCGGGAGGTGAGCAGTTCTTC. The rearrangement joins TRBV7-3 to TRBJ2-1; 14 bases map to TRBD2. Germline CDR1 reads SGHTA; CDR2 reads FQGTGA. Trimming cost V 5 bases and J 9 bases; bases outside gene matches: 3. The CDR3 loop spans 14 amino acids. Variable domain in full (rest from reference TRBV7-3 and TRBJ2-1): GAGVSQTPSNKVTEKGKYVELRCDPISGHTALYWYRQSLGQGPEFLIYFQGTGAADDSGLPNDRFFAVRPEGSVSTLKIQRTERGDSAVYLCASSLGLAGGEQFFGPGTRLTVL.

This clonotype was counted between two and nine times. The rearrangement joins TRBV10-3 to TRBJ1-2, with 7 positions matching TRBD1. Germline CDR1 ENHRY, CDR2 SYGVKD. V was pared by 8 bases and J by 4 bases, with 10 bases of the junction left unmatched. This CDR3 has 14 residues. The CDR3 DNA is TGTGCCATCCGCGAAGGGGGCGGTGTCTATGGCTACACCTTC. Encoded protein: CAIREGGGVYGYTF.

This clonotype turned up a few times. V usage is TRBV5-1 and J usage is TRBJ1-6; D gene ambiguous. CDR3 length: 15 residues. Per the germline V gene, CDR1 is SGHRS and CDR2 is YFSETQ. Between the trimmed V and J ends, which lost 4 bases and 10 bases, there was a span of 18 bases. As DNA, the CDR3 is TGCGCCAGCAGCCCCTCTTCATTTTTAGGCTCACCCCTCCACTTT. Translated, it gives CASSPSSFLGSPLHF.

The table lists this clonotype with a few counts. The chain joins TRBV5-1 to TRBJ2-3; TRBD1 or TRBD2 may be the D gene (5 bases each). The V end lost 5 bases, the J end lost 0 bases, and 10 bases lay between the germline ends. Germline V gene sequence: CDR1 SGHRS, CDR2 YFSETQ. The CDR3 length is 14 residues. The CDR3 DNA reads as TGCGCCAGCAGAGGGGAGTTGAGCACAGATACGCAGTATTTT. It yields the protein CASRGELSTDTQYF.

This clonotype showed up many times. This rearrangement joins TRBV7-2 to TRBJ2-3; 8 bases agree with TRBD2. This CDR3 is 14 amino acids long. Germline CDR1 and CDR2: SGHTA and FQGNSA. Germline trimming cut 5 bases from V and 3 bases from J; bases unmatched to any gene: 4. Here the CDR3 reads CASSQGTSTDTQYF. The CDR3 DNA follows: TGTGCCAGCAGCCAAGGGACTAGTACAGATACGCAGTATTTT.

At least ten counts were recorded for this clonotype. The CDR3 coding sequence is TGTGCCAGCAGCTTACGGGACAGGGACGCAGATACGCAGTATTTT. Its translation: CASSLRDRDADTQYF. This chain joins TRBV5-5 and TRBJ2-3; 9 bases fit TRBD1. The CDR3 consists of 15 residues. Trimming took 2 bases from V and 4 from J; bases not matched to a gene: 5. From germline, CDR1 is SGHKS and CDR2 YYEKEE (reference sequence). The full variable domain, its missing parts supplied by reference TRBV5-5 and TRBJ2-3, is DAGVTQSPTHLIKTRGQQVTLRCSPISGHKSVSWYQQVLGQGPQFIFQYYEKEERGRGNFPDRFSARQFPNYSSELNVNALLLGDSALYLCASSLRDRDADTQYFGPGTRLTVL.

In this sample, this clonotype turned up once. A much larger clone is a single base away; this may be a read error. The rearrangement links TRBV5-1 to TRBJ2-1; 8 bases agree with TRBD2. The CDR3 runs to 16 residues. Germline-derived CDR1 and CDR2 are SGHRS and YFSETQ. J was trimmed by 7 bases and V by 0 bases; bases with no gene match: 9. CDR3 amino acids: CASSLASGGSVNEQFF. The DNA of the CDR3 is TGCGCCAGCAGCTTGGCCAGCGGGGGTTCTGTAAATGAGCAGTTCTTC.

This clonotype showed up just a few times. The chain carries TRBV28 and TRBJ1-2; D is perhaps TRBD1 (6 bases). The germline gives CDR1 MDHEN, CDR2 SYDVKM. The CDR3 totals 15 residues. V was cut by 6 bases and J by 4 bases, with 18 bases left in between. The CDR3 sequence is CASSQGHLLFYGYTF. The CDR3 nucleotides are TGTGCCAGCAGCCAGGGACACCTACTCTTCTATGGCTACACCTTC.

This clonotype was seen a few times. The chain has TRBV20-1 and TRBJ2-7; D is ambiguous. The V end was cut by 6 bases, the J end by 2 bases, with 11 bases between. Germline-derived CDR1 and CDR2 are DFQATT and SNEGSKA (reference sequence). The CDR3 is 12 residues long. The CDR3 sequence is CSAAQTAYEQYF. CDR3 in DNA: TGCAGTGCCGCACAGACTGCCTACGAGCAGTACTTC.

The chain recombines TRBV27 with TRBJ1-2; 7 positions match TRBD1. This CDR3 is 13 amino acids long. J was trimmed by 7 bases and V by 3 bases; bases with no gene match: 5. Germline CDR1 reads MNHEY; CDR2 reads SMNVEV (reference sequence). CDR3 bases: TGTGCCAGCAGTTTCAGGGACAGAGGTGGCTACACCTTC. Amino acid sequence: CASSFRDRGGYTF.

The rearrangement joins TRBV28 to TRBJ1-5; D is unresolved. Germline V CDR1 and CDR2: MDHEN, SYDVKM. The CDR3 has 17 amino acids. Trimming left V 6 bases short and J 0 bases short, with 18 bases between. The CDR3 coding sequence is TGTGCCAGCAGCAAAAGACGGCAGAATTGTAGCAATCAGCCCCAGCATTTT. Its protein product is CASSKRRQNCSNQPQHF.